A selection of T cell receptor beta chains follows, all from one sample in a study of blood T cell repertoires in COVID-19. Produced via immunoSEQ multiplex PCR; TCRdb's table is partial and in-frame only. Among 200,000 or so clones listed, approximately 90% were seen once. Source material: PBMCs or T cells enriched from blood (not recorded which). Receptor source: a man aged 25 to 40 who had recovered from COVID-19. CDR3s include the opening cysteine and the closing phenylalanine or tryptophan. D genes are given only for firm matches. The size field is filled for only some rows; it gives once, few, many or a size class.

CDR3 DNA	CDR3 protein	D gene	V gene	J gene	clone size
TGTGCCAGCAGTCCGACAGGGGAAAGCGAGCAGTACTTC	CASSPTGESEQYF	TRBD1	TRBV2	TRBJ2-7	once
TGTGCCAGCGATTGGACTAGCGGGAGTTACGAGCAGTACTTC	CASDWTSGSYEQYF	TRBD2	TRBV6-6	TRBJ2-7	-
TGTGCCAGCAGTTTATTCCTTGATCAGCCCCAGCATTTT	CASSLFLDQPQHF	-	TRBV12-3/TRBV12-4	TRBJ1-5	few
TGTGCCAGCAGCTTAGGCGGGAGAAGAAGCGATACGCAGTATTTT	CASSLGGRRSDTQYF	TRBD2	TRBV11-2	TRBJ2-3	-
TGCGCCAGCAGGAAGGGACAGGGGACGAACACCGGGGAGCTGTTTTTT	CASRKGQGTNTGELFF	TRBD1	TRBV10-1	TRBJ2-2	-
TGTGCCAGCAACGCGGGACGCTATAATTCACCCCTCCACTTT	CASNAGRYNSPLHF	-	TRBV13	TRBJ1-6	-
TGTGCCAGCAGTCGGACAGGGGAAGAGACCCAGTACTTC	CASSRTGEETQYF	TRBD1	TRBV6-5	TRBJ2-5	-
TGTGCCAGTAGTCCCACAGGGACGGCGATGTGGGGCACTGAAGCTTTCTTT	CASSPTGTAMWGTEAFF	-	TRBV19	TRBJ1-1	once
TGTGCTAGCAGCATCGGGACAGGGGGCGAAGTGCGGTTCTTC	CASSIGTGGEVRFF	TRBD1	TRBV7-7	TRBJ2-1	-
TGTGCCAGCAGCGTAAGTAACAGGCCAGCTTTCTTT	CASSVSNRPAFF	-	TRBV9	TRBJ1-1	-
TGTGCCACCAGTGATTCGTCCAGGAACACCGGGGAGCTGTTTTTT	CATSDSSRNTGELFF	-	TRBV24-1	TRBJ2-2	few
TGCGCCAGCAGCCAAGACGAGGACAGGTTTGGAAACACCATATATTTT	CASSQDEDRFGNTIYF	TRBD1	TRBV4-3	TRBJ1-3	-
TGTGCCAGCAGCTTAGGGGTAGCGGTAAGCTCCTACGAGCAGTACTTC	CASSLGVAVSSYEQYF	-	TRBV7-2	TRBJ2-7	-
TGTGCCAGCAGCACGGGGGGGGCCGCTGGCTACACCTTC	CASSTGGAAGYTF	-	TRBV7-8	TRBJ1-2	-
TGTGCCAGCTTCCCGGACATACTGAACACTGAAGCTTTCTTT	CASFPDILNTEAFF	-	TRBV6-5	TRBJ1-1	once
TGTGCCACCGGGACAGGGGGGCCGATCGAGACCCAGTACTTC	CATGTGGPIETQYF	TRBD1	TRBV24-1	TRBJ2-5	-
TGTGCCAGCTCACAGACCCAGACAGGGTCTGGTTACGAGCAGTACTTC	CASSQTQTGSGYEQYF	TRBD1	TRBV18	TRBJ2-7	few
TGTGCCAGCAGTACACAGGGAACGAACACCGGGGAGCTGTTTTTT	CASSTQGTNTGELFF	-	TRBV28	TRBJ2-2	-
TGTGCCTGGAGGCCAGCAGGTTCCGAGCAGTTCTTC	CAWRPAGSEQFF	-	TRBV30	TRBJ2-1	-
TGTGCCAGCAGTCAGACACCAACTGCCGGGGAGCTGTTTTTT	CASSQTPTAGELFF	-	TRBV28	TRBJ2-2	-
TGTGCCAGCAGTTTAAGGGCAGGGGGGTACGAGCAGTACTTC	CASSLRAGGYEQYF	-	TRBV28	TRBJ2-7	-
TGTGCCAGCAGCTCGAGACAGGGCCTCGAGCAGTACTTC	CASSSRQGLEQYF	TRBD1	TRBV7-2	TRBJ2-7	-
TGTGCCAGCAGCTTCGCCGGCGAGGCGACTAATGAAAAACTGTTTTTT	CASSFAGEATNEKLFF	-	TRBV11-2	TRBJ1-4	-
TGTGCCAGCATGAGGGCTCCTGGAAACACCATATATTTT	CASMRAPGNTIYF	-	TRBV2	TRBJ1-3	-
TGTGCCAGCAGCGGGGAGGGATTCAATCAGCCCCAGCATTTT	CASSGEGFNQPQHF	-	TRBV9	TRBJ1-5	-
TGCAGTGCTAGTTCTGGACAGGGCTACGAGCAGTACTTC	CSASSGQGYEQYF	TRBD1	TRBV20-1	TRBJ2-7	-
TGTGCCAGCAGCTTGTTGACAGGGATTAACACTGAAGCTTTCTTT	CASSLLTGINTEAFF	TRBD1	TRBV7-9	TRBJ1-1	-
TGCGCCAGCAGGCTTTTAATTGCGGGGGGCCACCTTAATCCGAACACCGGGGAGCTGTTTTTT	CASRLLIAGGHLNPNTGELFF	TRBD2	TRBV5-1	TRBJ2-2	-
TGTGCCACCAGTGATGCACGACAGGGCGACTATGGCTACACCTTC	CATSDARQGDYGYTF	TRBD1	TRBV24-1	TRBJ1-2	few
TGTGCCAGCAGCCCCCGGGGCGGGAGAAGCATCCATGAGCAGTTCTTC	CASSPRGGRSIHEQFF	TRBD2	TRBV6-6	TRBJ2-1	-
TGTGCCATCAGTGAGGCGGGGAATCAGCCCCAGCATTTT	CAISEAGNQPQHF	-	TRBV10-3	TRBJ1-5	-
TGTGCCAGCAGTGCGTTTGGAGAACATAATTCACCCCTCCACTTT	CASSAFGEHNSPLHF	-	TRBV2	TRBJ1-6	-
TGTGCCAGCAGCTTGGGGGGGGCCGGCGGGGAGCTGTTTTTT	CASSLGGAGGELFF	-	TRBV7-2	TRBJ2-2	-
TGTGCCAGCAGCGAAAGTGTTCGGACAGGGGCCAAGAACACTGAAGCTTTCTTT	CASSESVRTGAKNTEAFF	TRBD1	TRBV6-1	TRBJ1-1	-
TGCGCCAGCTGGACCGGGACAGCCACAGATACGCAGTATTTT	CASWTGTATDTQYF	TRBD1	TRBV5-1	TRBJ2-3	once
TGTGCCAGCAGTACCCCCCAGGGTTATGGCTACACCTTC	CASSTPQGYGYTF	-	TRBV6-5	TRBJ1-2	-
TGTGCCAGCAGCTTAGGACAGGGCTATGGCTACACCTTC	CASSLGQGYGYTF	TRBD1	TRBV7-9	TRBJ1-2	-
TGTGCCTGGAGGGTCAGGGGGCTCGGAAACACCATATATTTT	CAWRVRGLGNTIYF	TRBD1	TRBV30	TRBJ1-3	-
TGTGCCAGCAGCCGGACAGGGAATGGCTACACCTTC	CASSRTGNGYTF	TRBD1	TRBV3-1/TRBV3-2	TRBJ1-2	-
TGTGCCAGCAGCTTGGGCGGGGTAGGGGAAGAGACCCAGTACTTC	CASSLGGVGEETQYF	-	TRBV5-6	TRBJ2-5	once
TGCGCCAGCAGCTTTACAGGGGTCGATCAGCCCCAGCATTTT	CASSFTGVDQPQHF	TRBD1	TRBV5-1	TRBJ1-5	-
TGTGCCAGCAGCTTAGTAGGGCGGGGTAGCACTGAAGCTTTCTTT	CASSLVGRGSTEAFF	-	TRBV7-6	TRBJ1-1	-
TGCGCCAGCGGAGCAGGGGAGACCCAGTACTTC	CASGAGETQYF	-	TRBV10-2	TRBJ2-5	-
TGTGCCATTGGGCAGGGTACGTACGAGCAGTACTTC	CAIGQGTYEQYF	-	TRBV25-1	TRBJ2-7	-
TGTGCCAGCAGCAAAACCCTCGGGCTAGCTGTAATTGACTACGAGCAGTACTTC	CASSKTLGLAVIDYEQYF	-	TRBV4-2	TRBJ2-7	-
TGTGCCTGGAGTCCAGGGGAAGAGCAGTTCTTC	CAWSPGEEQFF	-	TRBV30	TRBJ2-1	few
TGTGCCAGTGCTACTCGAGACCTAGATCAGCCCCAGCATTTT	CASATRDLDQPQHF	-	TRBV19	TRBJ1-5	once
TGTGCCAGCAGATCGGAAGGAGTGGCAGATACGCAGTATTTT	CASRSEGVADTQYF	-	TRBV7-2	TRBJ2-3	-
TGCGCCAGGGGACAACGACTGAATAAGGAGACCCAGTACTTC	CARGQRLNKETQYF	-	TRBV5-1	TRBJ2-5	-
TGTGCCATCAGTGAGATACAGAAGAACACTGAAGCTTTCTTT	CAISEIQKNTEAFF	-	TRBV10-3	TRBJ1-1	-
TGTGCTTGTAGGGGGGGCGAGAACGAAGCTTTCTTT	CACRGGENEAFF	-	TRBV25-1	TRBJ1-1	once
TGTGCCGGATCAGGGGGGAGCACAGATACGCAGTATTTT	CAGSGGSTDTQYF	-	TRBV30	TRBJ2-3	-
TGTGCCAGCAGCCCCGGGACAGGGAACTATGGCTACACCTTC	CASSPGTGNYGYTF	TRBD1	TRBV9	TRBJ1-2	-
TGTGCCAGCAGTCCATCCGGGGACAGAACGCAGTATTTT	CASSPSGDRTQYF	TRBD1	TRBV6-5	TRBJ2-3	-
TGTGCCTGGAGTGTACAAAGGGGCACTGAAGCTTTCTTT	CAWSVQRGTEAFF	-	TRBV30	TRBJ1-1	-
TGCAGCGTTGATGGAGCGGGAGGGACCGGGGAGCTGTTTTTT	CSVDGAGGTGELFF	TRBD2	TRBV29-1	TRBJ2-2	-
TGTGCCAGCAGCTTAACATTACCAAGACTGTTCTTC	CASSLTLPRLFF	-	TRBV11-2	TRBJ2-1	-
TGTGCCTGGAGTCGAACAACCCAAGAAGGGGGGGTCATTCAGTACTTC	CAWSRTTQEGGVIQYF	-	TRBV30	TRBJ2-4	-
TGTGCCATCAGTGAGTTTGGCGGGGACGCAGATACGCAGTATTTT	CAISEFGGDADTQYF	-	TRBV10-3	TRBJ2-3	few